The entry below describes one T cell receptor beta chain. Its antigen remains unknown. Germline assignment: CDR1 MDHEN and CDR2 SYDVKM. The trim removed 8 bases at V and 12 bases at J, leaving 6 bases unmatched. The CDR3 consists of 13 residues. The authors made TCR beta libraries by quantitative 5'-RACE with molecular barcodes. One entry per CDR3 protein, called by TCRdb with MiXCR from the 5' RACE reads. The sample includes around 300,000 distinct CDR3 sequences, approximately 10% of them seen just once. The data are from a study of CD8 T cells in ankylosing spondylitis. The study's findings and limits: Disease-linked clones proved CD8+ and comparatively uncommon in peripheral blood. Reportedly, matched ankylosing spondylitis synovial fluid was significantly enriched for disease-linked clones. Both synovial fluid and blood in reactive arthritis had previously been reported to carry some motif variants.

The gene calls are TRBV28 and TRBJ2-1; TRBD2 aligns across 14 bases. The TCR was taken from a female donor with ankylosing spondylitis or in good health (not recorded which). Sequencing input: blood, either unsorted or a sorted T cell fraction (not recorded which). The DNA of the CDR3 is TGTGCCAGCGGACTAGCGGGAGGAGGAGGGCAGTTCTTC. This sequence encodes CASGLAGGGGQFF.